The 18 T cell receptor beta chains given below trace back to one sample, sequenced in a study of a mutant IDH1 vaccine in newly diagnosed glioma. Documented time point: baseline, week 1 (first vaccination visit). Treatment in this sample: pre-vaccination baseline after standard-of-care therapy. TCRdb's table, derived via immunoSEQ multiplex PCR, lists solely in-frame clones and lacks some. This table holds approximately 100,000 clones, 80% to 90% found once. Sequenced material: PBMCs, taken from a glioma patient treated with radiotherapy, temozolomide or both. The receptors derive from a woman between 45 and 65 years old with glioma.

The chain employs TRBV28 and TRBJ1-2; tentatively, D is TRBD1 (5 bases). Between the trimmed V and J ends, which lost 7 bases and 8 bases, there was a span of 29 bases. CDR3 length: 17 residues. Germline V CDR1 and CDR2: MDHEN, SYDVKM. In DNA form, the CDR3 reads TGTGCCAGCAACACCGGGGGACCGACGGTCGAAAAGGAGGGCTACACCTTC. Protein sequence: CASNTGGPTVEKEGYTF.

This clone was recorded once. The chain recombines TRBV11-1 with TRBJ1-1; 10 bases are a match to TRBD1. Trimming at V came to 1 base and at J to 3 bases, leaving 2 bases not matched to a gene. The CDR3 sequence is 15 residues long. Germline V gene sequence: CDR1 SGHAT, CDR2 FQDESV (reference sequence). Here the CDR3 reads CASSLVGTGDTEAFF. The CDR3 nucleotides read TGTGCCAGCAGCTTAGTGGGGACAGGGGACACTGAAGCTTTCTTT.

The CDR3 coding sequence is TGTGCCAGCAGCCCTACTAGCGGGAGCTACGAGCAGTACTTC. This gives the protein CASSPTSGSYEQYF. The chain combines TRBV7-8 with TRBJ2-7; 11 positions match TRBD2. Germline lookup yields CDR1 SGHVS and CDR2 FQNEAQ. The ends lost 5 bases at V and 3 bases at J; junction bases unmatched: 3. The CDR3 covers 14 residues. The full variable domain, rest sourced from reference TRBV7-8 and TRBJ2-7, is GAGVSQSPRYKVAKRGQDVALRCDPISGHVSLFWYQQALGQGPEFLTYFQNEAQLDKSGLPSDRFFAERPEGSVSTLKIQRTQQEDSAVYLCASSPTSGSYEQYFGPGTRLTVT.

The chain is built from TRBV2 and TRBJ2-1; 10 bases align to TRBD2. CDR1 SNHLY and CDR2 FYNNEI come from the germline V gene. The CDR3 has 13 amino acids. DNA for the CDR3: TGTGCTAGCGGGGGGAGCTCCTACAATGAGCAGTTCTTC. Protein sequence: CASGGSSYNEQFF.

The chain recombines TRBV9 with TRBJ2-1; tentatively, D is TRBD1 (5 bases). The CDR3 covers 15 residues. V shed 6 bases and J shed 2 bases, with 15 bases lying between them. Germline V CDR1 and CDR2: SGDLS, YYNGEE. This CDR3 reads CASTLSGQPYNEQFF. DNA for the CDR3: TGTGCCAGCACCCTTTCAGGGCAGCCCTACAATGAGCAGTTCTTC.

J is TRBJ2-5 and V is TRBV5-1; 8 bases fit TRBD2. Matching the DNA end better, TRBJ2-7 makes the J call doubtful. This CDR3 region has 14 residues. Germline-derived CDR1 and CDR2 are SGHRS and YFSETQ. The chain's CDR3 is CASRRSGSYYEQYF. In DNA, the CDR3 is TGCGCCAGCAGAAGAAGCGGGAGCTATTACGAGCAGTACTTC.

The genes are TRBV11-2 and TRBJ2-7; D gene ambiguous. CDR1 is SGHAT, CDR2 FQNNGV, per germline. The CDR3 length is 11 residues. V lost 3 bases and J lost 6, with 6 bases in between. CDR3 coding DNA: TGTGCCAGCAGCTTGGGCCCCGAGCAGTACTTC. As protein: CASSLGPEQYF.

This chain links TRBV7-2 with TRBJ1-3; D is ambiguous. Germline V lookup: CDR1 SGHTA, CDR2 FQGNSA. V lost 4 bases, J lost 1 base, and 11 bases lay in between. The CDR3 consists of 15 residues. CDR3 amino acids: CASSSSVGSGNTIYF. CDR3 sequence (DNA): TGTGCCAGCAGCTCTTCCGTCGGGTCTGGAAACACCATATATTTT.

This chain joins TRBV30 and TRBJ2-7; 10 bases line up with TRBD1. Germline-derived CDR1 and CDR2 are GTSNPN and SVGIG (reference sequence). CDR3 size: 13 residues. J lost 3 bases, V lost 8 bases, and 7 bases had no gene match. The chain's CDR3 is CAGTGQGIYEQYF. CDR3 DNA: TGTGCCGGGACGGGACAGGGGATCTACGAGCAGTACTTC.

The CDR3 DNA is TGTGCCTGGAGGAAAGGGGACAGAGGCACTGAAGCTTTCTTT. It is translated as CAWRKGDRGTEAFF. The V and J genes are TRBV30 and TRBJ1-1, with 7 bases that match TRBD1. The length of the CDR3 is 14 residues. V gave up 3 bases and J gave up 4 bases; unmatched junction bases: 8. Germline-derived CDR1 and CDR2 are GTSNPN and SVGIG (reference sequence).

The V and J genes are TRBV9 and TRBJ2-1; D is possibly TRBD2 (6 bases). Germline CDR1 is SGDLS and CDR2 is YYNGEE. V shed 2 bases and J shed 1 base, with 10 bases lying between them. The CDR3 length is 15 residues. CDR3 protein: CASSVWGESYNEQFF. DNA for the CDR3: TGTGCCAGCAGCGTGTGGGGGGAATCCTACAATGAGCAGTTCTTC. The complete variable domain, with remaining parts taken from reference TRBV9 and TRBJ2-1, reads DSGVTQTPKHLITATGQRVTLRCSPRSGDLSVYWYQQSLDQGLQFLIQYYNGEERAKGNILERFSAQQFPDLHSELNLSSLELGDSALYFCASSVWGESYNEQFFGPGTRLTVL.

This sequence joins TRBV6-5 and TRBJ2-7; tentative D call: TRBD1 (5 bases). CDR3 length: 14 residues. The germline V and J ends were trimmed by 0 bases and 2 bases, with 8 bases remaining between them. CDR1 is MNHEY and CDR2 is SVGAGI in the germline V gene. In DNA form, the CDR3 reads TGTGCCAGCAGTTACTCTAGGACAACCTACGAGCAGTACTTC. Translating it yields CASSYSRTTYEQYF.

The chain combines TRBV27 with TRBJ2-1, with TRBD1 matching over 9 bases. The CDR3 extends over 17 amino acids. V shed 6 bases, J shed 8 bases, and the junction held 17 bases outside the gene matches. Germline CDR1 reads MNHEY; CDR2 reads SMNVEV (reference sequence). The CDR3 region is CASSSSPGQGIGDEQFF. The CDR3 coding sequence is TGTGCCAGCAGCTCTAGTCCCGGACAGGGGATTGGTGATGAGCAGTTCTTC.

The chain joins TRBV10-3 to TRBJ2-3; 8 bases fit TRBD2. V trimming: 6 bases; J trimming: 5 bases; junction bases outside the gene matches: 10. Per germline, CDR1 ENHRY and CDR2 SYGVKD. There are 15 residues in the CDR3. For the CDR3, the DNA is TGTGCCATCAGGGGTCCCGGGACTAGGGGAGATACGCAGTATTTT. It encodes CAIRGPGTRGDTQYF.

The chain combines TRBV5-8 with TRBJ1-5; perhaps TRBD1 as D (5 bases). Germline V gene data show CDR1 as SGHTS and CDR2 as YDEGEE. The CDR3 has 14 amino acids. V gave up 0 bases and J gave up 2 bases, with 6 bases separating them. Written as DNA, the CDR3 is TGTGCCAGCAGCTTGGGAGGGGGCAATCAGCCCCAGCATTTT. This gives the protein CASSLGGGNQPQHF.

The chain couples TRBV28 to TRBJ2-3; TRBD2 aligns across 13 bases. V lost 1 base to trimming and J lost 6 bases; unmatched junction nucleotides: 7. The CDR3 contains 17 residues. Germline CDR1 MDHEN, CDR2 SYDVKM. The DNA of the CDR3 is TGTGCCAGCAGTTTATACCCCCCGGGACTAGCGGGGGATACGCAGTATTTT. Amino acid sequence: CASSLYPPGLAGDTQYF. Full variable domain (remainder filled in from reference TRBV28 and TRBJ2-3): DVKVTQSSRYLVKRTGEKVFLECVQDMDHENMFWYRQDPGLGLRLIYFSYDVKMKEKGDIPEGYSVSREKKERFSLILESASTNQTSMYLCASSLYPPGLAGDTQYFGPGTRLTVL.

This clone was observed once. CDR3 in amino acids: CASSEPTGSGANVLTF. CDR3 in DNA: TGTGCCAGCAGTGAACCTACAGGGTCCGGGGCCAACGTCCTGACTTTC. The chain combines TRBV2 with TRBJ2-6; TRBD1 might be the D (6 bases). CDR1 SNHLY and CDR2 FYNNEI come from the germline V gene. The V end was cut by 2 bases, the J end by 4 bases, with 12 bases between. The CDR3 covers 16 residues. The complete variable domain, with remaining parts taken from reference TRBV2 and TRBJ2-6, reads EPEVTQTPSHQVTQMGQEVILRCVPISNHLYFYWYRQILGQKVEFLVSFYNNEISEKSEIFDDQFSVERPDGSNFTLKIRSTKLEDSAMYFCASSEPTGSGANVLTFGAGSRLTVL.

V and J are TRBV10-2 and TRBJ2-5; possibly TRBD1 or TRBD2 for D (7 bases each). Germline loops: CDR1 WSHSY, CDR2 SAAADI. The germline V and J ends were trimmed by 4 bases and 3 bases, with 12 bases remaining between them. The CDR3 runs to 14 residues. CDR3 amino acids: CASSGSGGEETQYF. The DNA for the CDR3 is TGCGCCAGCAGTGGGTCAGGGGGGGAAGAGACCCAGTACTTC.